The clone carrying this T cell receptor (beta chain) was seen at least ten times. Antigen unknown. V lost 3 bases, J lost 5 bases, and 10 bases lay in between. This CDR3 contains 13 residues. These data originate in a study of CD8+CD57+ T cells in acquired aplastic anemia. Study-level results: Sharing between patients and controls was observed for some 27 CD8+ CDR3 sequences.

Sequenced patients had shown CD8+CD57+ cell expansion by flow cytometry. Genomic DNA served as template for TCR beta VDJ and CDR3 profiling. From the reads, TCRdb called clonotypes with MiXCR, one entry per CDR3 protein. The sample contains 100,000 to 150,000 distinct CDR3 sequences, approximately 41% of which appear only once. This chain joins TRBV12-3 or TRBV12-4 and TRBJ2-5; D is possibly TRBD1 or TRBD2 (5 bases each). This sequence was found in a human donor with aplastic anemia. Sequencing input: sorted CD4+, CD8+, or CD8+CD57+ T cells (not recorded which) from PBMCs. CDR3 nucleotide sequence: TGTGCCAGCAGTTTGGGGGAAGTTGAGACCCAGTACTTC. Residues: CASSLGEVETQYF.